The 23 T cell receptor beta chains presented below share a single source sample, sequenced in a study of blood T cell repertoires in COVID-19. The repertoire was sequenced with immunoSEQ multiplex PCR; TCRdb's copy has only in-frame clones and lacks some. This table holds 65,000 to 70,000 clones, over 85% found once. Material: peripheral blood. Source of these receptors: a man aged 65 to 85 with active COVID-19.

CDR3 protein: CASSVDPVLSEAFF. In nucleotides, the CDR3 is TGTGCCAGCAGCGTAGACCCCGTACTTTCTGAAGCTTTCTTT. The genes are TRBV9 and TRBJ1-1; no firm D call. V was trimmed by 0 bases and J by 6 bases, leaving 12 bases between them. This CDR3 has 14 amino acids. Germline V CDR1 and CDR2: SGDLS, YYNGEE.

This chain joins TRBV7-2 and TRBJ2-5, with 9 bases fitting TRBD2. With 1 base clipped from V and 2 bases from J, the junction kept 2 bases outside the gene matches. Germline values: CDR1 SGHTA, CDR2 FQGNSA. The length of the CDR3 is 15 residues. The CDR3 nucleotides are TGTGCCAGCAGCTTAGGAGCGGGGGGACAAGAGACCCAGTACTTC. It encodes CASSLGAGGQETQYF.

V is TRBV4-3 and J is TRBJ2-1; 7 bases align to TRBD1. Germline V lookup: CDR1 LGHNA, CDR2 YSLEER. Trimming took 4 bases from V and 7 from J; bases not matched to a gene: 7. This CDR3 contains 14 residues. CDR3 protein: CASSRDRVSNEQFF. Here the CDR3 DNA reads TGCGCCAGCAGCCGTGACAGGGTATCGAATGAGCAGTTCTTC.

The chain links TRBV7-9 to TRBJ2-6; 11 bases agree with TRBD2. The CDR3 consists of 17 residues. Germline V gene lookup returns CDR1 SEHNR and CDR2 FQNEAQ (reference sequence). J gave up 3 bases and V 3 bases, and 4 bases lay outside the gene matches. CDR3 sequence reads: CASSFLAGGNGANVLTF. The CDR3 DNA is TGTGCCAGCAGCTTTTTAGCGGGGGGGAATGGGGCCAACGTCCTGACTTTC.

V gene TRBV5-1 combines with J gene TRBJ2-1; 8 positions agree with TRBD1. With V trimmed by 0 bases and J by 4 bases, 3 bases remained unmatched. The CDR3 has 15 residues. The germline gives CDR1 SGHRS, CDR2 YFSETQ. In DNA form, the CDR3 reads TGCGCCAGCAGCTTGGAGACAGGGGCTTACAATGAGCAGTTCTTC. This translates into CASSLETGAYNEQFF. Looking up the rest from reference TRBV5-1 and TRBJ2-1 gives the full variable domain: KAGVTQTPRYLIKTRGQQVTLSCSPISGHRSVSWYQQTPGQGLQFLFEYFSETQRNKGNFPGRFSGRQFSNSRSEMNVSTLELGDSALYLCASSLETGAYNEQFFGPGTRLTVL.

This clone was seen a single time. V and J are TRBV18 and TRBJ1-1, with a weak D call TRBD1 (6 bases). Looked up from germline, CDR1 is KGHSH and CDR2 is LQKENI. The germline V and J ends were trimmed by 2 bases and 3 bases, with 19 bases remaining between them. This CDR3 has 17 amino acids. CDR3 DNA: TGTGCCAGCTCACCAAAGAGCGGGGGCGTGGGACACACTGAAGCTTTCTTT. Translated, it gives CASSPKSGGVGHTEAFF.

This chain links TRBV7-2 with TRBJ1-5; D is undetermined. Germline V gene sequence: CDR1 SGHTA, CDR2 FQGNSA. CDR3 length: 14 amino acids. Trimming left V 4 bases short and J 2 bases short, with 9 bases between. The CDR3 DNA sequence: TGTGCCAGCAGCTCGGTTGTCGGCAATCAGCCCCAGCATTTT. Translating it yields CASSSVVGNQPQHF.

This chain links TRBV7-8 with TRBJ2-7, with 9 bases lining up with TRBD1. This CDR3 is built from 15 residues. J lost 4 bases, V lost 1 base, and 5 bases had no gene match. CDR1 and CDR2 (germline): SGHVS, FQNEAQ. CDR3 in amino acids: CASSLDPTGGYEQYV. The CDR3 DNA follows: TGTGCCAGCAGCTTAGACCCGACAGGGGGATACGAGCAGTACGTC.

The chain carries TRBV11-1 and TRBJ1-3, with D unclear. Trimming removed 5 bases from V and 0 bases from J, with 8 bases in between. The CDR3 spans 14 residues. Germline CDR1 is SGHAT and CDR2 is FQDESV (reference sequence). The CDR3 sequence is CASSLRYSGNTIYF. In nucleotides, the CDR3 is TGTGCCAGCAGCCTCAGGTACTCTGGAAACACCATATATTTT.

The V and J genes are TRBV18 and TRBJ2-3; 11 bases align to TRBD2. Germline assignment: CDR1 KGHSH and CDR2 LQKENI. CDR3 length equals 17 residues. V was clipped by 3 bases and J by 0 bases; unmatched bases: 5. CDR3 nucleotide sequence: TGTGCCAGCTCACCGGACGGGACTAGCGGCAGCACAGATACGCAGTATTTT. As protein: CASSPDGTSGSTDTQYF. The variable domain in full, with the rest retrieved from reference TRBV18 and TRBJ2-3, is NAGVMQNPRHLVRRRGQEARLRCSPMKGHSHVYWYRQLPEEGLKFMVYLQKENIIDESGMPKERFSAEFPKEGPSILRIQQVVRGDSAAYFCASSPDGTSGSTDTQYFGPGTRLTVL.

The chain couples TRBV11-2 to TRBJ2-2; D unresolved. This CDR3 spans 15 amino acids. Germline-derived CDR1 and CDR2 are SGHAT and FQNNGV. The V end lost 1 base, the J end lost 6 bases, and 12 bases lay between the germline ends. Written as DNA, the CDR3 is TGTGCCAGCAGCTTAGGGAGCGTGGGTGCCGGGGAGCTGTTTTTT. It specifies CASSLGSVGAGELFF.

This CDR3 reads CASSSGGTSGTGELFF. The CDR3 nucleotides are TGTGCCAGTAGTTCCGGGGGGACGTCAGGTACCGGGGAGCTGTTTTTT. This rearrangement joins TRBV19 to TRBJ2-2, with 7 positions matching TRBD2. The V and J ends lost 5 bases and 5 bases, in that order; junction bases with no gene match: 11. The germline V gene has CDR1 LNHDA and CDR2 SQIVND (reference sequence). The CDR3 contains 16 residues.

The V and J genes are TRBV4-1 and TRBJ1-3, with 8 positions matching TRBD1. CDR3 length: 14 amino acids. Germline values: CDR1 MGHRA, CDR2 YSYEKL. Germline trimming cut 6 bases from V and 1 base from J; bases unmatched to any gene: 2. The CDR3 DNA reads TGCGCCAGCAGAGACAGGGGTTCTGGAAACACCATATATTTT. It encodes CASRDRGSGNTIYF.

This chain's CDR3 is CASSLDRGQPQHF. The CDR3, as DNA: TGTGCCAGCAGCTTGGACCGCGGTCAGCCCCAGCATTTT. The chain couples TRBV5-8 to TRBJ1-5; no definite D call. The CDR3 extends over 13 amino acids. The germline V and J ends were trimmed by 0 bases and 6 bases, with 7 bases remaining between them. Germline lookup yields CDR1 SGHTS and CDR2 YDEGEE. The variable domain in full, completed from reference TRBV5-8 and TRBJ1-5, reads EAGVTQSPTHLIKTRGQQATLRCSPISGHTSVYWYQQALGLGLQFLLWYDEGEERNRGNFPPRFSGRQFPNYSSELNVNALELEDSALYLCASSLDRGQPQHFGDGTRLSIL.

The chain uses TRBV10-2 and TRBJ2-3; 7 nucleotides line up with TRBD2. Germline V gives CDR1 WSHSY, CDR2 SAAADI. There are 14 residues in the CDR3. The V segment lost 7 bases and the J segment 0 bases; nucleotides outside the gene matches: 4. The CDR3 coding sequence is TGCGCCAGCACCGGCGGGAGAAGCACAGATACGCAGTATTTT. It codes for CASTGGRSTDTQYF.

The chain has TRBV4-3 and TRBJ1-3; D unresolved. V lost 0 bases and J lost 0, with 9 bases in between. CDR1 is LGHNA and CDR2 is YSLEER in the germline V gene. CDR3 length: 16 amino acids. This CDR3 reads CASSQDAGNSGNTIYF. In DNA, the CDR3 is TGCGCCAGCAGCCAAGATGCAGGTAACTCTGGAAACACCATATATTTT.

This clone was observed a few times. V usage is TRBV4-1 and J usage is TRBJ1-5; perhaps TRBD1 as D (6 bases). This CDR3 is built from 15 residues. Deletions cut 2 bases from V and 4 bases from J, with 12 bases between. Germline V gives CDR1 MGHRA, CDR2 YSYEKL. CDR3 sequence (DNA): TGCGCCAGCAGCCAACTTTGGACAGAGAATCAGCCCCAGCATTTT. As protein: CASSQLWTENQPQHF.

This CDR3 is CASSLAQISPLHF. DNA for the CDR3: TGTGCCAGCAGCTTGGCTCAGATCTCACCCCTCCACTTT. This sequence joins TRBV5-6 and TRBJ1-6; D gene uncertain. This CDR3 is built from 13 residues. Germline loops: CDR1 SGHDT, CDR2 YYEEEE. V gave up 0 bases and J gave up 10 bases, with 8 bases separating them.

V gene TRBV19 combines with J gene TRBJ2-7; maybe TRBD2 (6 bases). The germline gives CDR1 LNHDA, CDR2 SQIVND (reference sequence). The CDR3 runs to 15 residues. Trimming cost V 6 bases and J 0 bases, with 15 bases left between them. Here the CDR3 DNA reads TGTGCCAGTAGCACGACGGCGGGGACCTCCTACGAGCAGTACTTC. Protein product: CASSTTAGTSYEQYF.

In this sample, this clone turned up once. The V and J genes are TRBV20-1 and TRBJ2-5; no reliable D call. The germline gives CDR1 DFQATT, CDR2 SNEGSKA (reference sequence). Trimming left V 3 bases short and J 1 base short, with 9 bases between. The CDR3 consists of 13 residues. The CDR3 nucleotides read TGCAGTGCTAGTGGTCCGCGCCAAGAGACCCAGTACTTC. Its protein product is CSASGPRQETQYF.

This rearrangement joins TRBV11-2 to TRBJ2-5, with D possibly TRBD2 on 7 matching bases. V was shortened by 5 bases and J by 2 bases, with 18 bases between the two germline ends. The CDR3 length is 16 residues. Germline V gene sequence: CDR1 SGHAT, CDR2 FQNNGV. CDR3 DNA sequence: TGTGCCAGCAGCCCGGGACGGGGGGCCTGGCAAGAGACCCAGTACTTC. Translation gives CASSPGRGAWQETQYF.

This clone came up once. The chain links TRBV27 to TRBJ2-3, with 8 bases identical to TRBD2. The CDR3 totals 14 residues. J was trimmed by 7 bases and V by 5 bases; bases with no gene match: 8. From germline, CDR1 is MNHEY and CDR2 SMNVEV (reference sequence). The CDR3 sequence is CASSLWTSLHTQYF. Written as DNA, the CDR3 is TGTGCCAGCAGTCTCTGGACTAGCTTGCATACGCAGTATTTT.

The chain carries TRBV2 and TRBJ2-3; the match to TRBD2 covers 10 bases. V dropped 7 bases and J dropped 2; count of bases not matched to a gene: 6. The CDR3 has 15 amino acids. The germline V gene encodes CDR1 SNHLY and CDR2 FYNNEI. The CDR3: CASTPTSGFTDTQYF. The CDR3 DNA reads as TGTGCCAGCACCCCGACTAGCGGGTTCACAGATACGCAGTATTTT.